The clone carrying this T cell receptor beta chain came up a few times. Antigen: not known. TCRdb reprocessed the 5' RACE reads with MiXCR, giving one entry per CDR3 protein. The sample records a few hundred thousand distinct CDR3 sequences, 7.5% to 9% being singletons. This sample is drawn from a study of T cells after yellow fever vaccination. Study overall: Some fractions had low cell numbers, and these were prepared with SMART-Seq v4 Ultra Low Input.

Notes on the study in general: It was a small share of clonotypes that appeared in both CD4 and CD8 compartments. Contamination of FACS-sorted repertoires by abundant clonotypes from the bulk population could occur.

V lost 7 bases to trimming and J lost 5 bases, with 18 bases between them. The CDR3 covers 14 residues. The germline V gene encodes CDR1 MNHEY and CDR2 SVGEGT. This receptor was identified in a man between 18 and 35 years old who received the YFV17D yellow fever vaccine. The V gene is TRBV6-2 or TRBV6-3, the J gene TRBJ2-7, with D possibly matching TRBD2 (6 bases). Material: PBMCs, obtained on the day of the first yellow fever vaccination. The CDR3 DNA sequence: TGTGCCAGCACCCACAACCGGGACTTGGACGAGCAGTACTTC. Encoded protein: CASTHNRDLDEQYF.